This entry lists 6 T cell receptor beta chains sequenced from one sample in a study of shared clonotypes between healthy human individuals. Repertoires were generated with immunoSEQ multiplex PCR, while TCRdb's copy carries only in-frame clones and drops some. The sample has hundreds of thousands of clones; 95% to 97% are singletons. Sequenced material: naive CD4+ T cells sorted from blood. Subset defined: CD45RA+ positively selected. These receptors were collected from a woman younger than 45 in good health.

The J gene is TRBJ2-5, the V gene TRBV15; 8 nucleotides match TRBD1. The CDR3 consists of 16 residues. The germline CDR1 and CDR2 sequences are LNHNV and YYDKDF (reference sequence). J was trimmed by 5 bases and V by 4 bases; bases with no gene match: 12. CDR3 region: CATSIPYQGARETQYF. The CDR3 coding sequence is TGTGCCACCAGCATCCCATACCAGGGGGCAAGGGAGACCCAGTACTTC. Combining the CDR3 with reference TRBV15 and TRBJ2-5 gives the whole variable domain DAMVIQNPRYQVTQFGKPVTLSCSQTLNHNVMYWYQQKSSQAPKLLFHYYDKDFNNEADTPDNFQSRRPNTSFCFLDIRSPGLGDTAMYLCATSIPYQGARETQYFGPGTRLLVL.

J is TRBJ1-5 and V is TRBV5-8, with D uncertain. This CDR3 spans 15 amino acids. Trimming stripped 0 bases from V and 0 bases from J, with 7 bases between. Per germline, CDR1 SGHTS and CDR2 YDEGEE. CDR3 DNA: TGTGCCAGCAGCTTGGTCGGGGTTAGCAATCAGCCCCAGCATTTT. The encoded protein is CASSLVGVSNQPQHF.

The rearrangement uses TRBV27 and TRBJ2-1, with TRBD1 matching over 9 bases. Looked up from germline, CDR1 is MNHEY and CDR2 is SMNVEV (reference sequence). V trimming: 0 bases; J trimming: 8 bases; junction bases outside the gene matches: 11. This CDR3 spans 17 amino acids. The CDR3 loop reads CASSLSMRDRVFDEQFF. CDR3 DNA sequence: TGTGCCAGCAGTTTATCCATGCGGGACAGGGTTTTCGATGAGCAGTTCTTC.

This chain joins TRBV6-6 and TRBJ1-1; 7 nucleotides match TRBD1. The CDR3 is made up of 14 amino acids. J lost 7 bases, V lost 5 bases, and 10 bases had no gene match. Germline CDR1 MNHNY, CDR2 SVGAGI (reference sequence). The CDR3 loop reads CASSEGASVNEAFF. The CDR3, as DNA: TGTGCCAGCAGTGAGGGGGCTTCGGTCAATGAAGCTTTCTTT.

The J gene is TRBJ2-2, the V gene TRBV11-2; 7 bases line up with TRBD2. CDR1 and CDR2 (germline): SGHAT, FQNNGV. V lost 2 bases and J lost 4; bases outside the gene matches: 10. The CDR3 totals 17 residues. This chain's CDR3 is CASSLKVAGDLTGELFF. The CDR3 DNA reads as TGTGCCAGCAGCTTAAAGGTCGCGGGAGATCTCACCGGGGAGCTGTTTTTT. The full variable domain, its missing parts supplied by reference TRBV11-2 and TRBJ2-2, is EAGVAQSPRYKIIEKRQSVAFWCNPISGHATLYWYQQILGQGPKLLIQFQNNGVVDDSQLPKDRFSAERLKGVDSTLKIQPAKLEDSAVYLCASSLKVAGDLTGELFFGEGSRLTVL.

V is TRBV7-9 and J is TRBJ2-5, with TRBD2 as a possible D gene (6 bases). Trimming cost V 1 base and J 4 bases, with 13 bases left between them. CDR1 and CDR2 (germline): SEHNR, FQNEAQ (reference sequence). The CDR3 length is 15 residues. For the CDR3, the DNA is TGTGCCAGCAGCTTAGTGGCGGGGATCGGAGAGACCCAGTACTTC. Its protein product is CASSLVAGIGETQYF. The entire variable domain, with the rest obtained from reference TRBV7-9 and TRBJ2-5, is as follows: DTGVSQNPRHKITKRGQNVTFRCDPISEHNRLYWYRQTLGQGPEFLTYFQNEAQLEKSRLLSDRFSAERPKGSFSTLEIQRTEQGDSAMYLCASSLVAGIGETQYFGPGTRLLVL.